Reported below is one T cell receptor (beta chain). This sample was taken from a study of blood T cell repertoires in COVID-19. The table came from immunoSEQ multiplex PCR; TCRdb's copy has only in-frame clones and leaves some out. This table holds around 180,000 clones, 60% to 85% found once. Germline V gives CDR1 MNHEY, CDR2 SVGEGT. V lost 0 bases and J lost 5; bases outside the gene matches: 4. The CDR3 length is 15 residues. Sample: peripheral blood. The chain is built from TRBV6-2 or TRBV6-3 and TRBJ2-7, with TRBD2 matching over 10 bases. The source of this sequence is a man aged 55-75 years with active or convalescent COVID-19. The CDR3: CASSYSLAGVHEQYF. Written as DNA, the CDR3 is TGTGCCAGCAGTTACTCCCTAGCGGGAGTCCACGAGCAGTACTTC.